Following are 14 T cell receptor beta chains from one sample sequenced in a study of Graves' ophthalmopathy and Graves' hyperthyroidism. CDR3 regions of TCR beta were amplified from RNA transcripts. HTBI-primed RT-PCR formed the first round, and a multiplex PCR formed the second. Each CDR3 protein is one row after TCRdb ran MiXCR on the multiplex PCR reads. The data hold some 410,000 distinct CDR3 sequences, with around a fifth observed a single time. The specimen was peripheral blood. The origin of the receptors is a young woman with stable Graves' hyperthyroidism.

The J gene is TRBJ1-2, the V gene TRBV5-6; D is unresolved. The V end lost 0 bases, the J end lost 4 bases, and 13 bases lay between the germline ends. Germline CDR1 is SGHDT and CDR2 is YYEEEE. The CDR3 totals 15 residues. CDR3 nucleotide sequence: TGTGCCAGCAGCTTGGAGCCAAGATATAGCTATGGCTACACCTTC. It translates to CASSLEPRYSYGYTF.

The chain employs TRBV6-1 and TRBJ2-7; D might be TRBD1 (6 bases). In germline, CDR1 is MNHNS, CDR2 SASEGT. V shed 6 bases and J shed 4 bases, with 13 bases lying between them. CDR3 length: 13 residues. The DNA of the CDR3 is TGTGCCAGCAGAGCGACAGGATCATACGAGCAGTACTTC. This translates into CASRATGSYEQYF.

This clonotype was seen many times. The chain combines TRBV12-3 or TRBV12-4 with TRBJ1-5, with unresolved D. V gave up 5 bases and J gave up 3 bases, with 14 bases separating them. This CDR3 comprises 15 residues. The chain's CDR3 is CASSAPTETNQPQHF. The CDR3 nucleotides read TGTGCCAGCAGTGCCCCCACAGAAACCAATCAGCCCCAGCATTTT.

This clonotype has ten or more counts. The V and J genes are TRBV30 and TRBJ2-2, with D perhaps TRBD2 (6 bases). This CDR3 is built from 14 residues. CDR1 and CDR2 (germline): GTSNPN, SVGIG (reference sequence). Deletions cut 4 bases from V and 0 bases from J, with 9 bases between. The CDR3 reads CAWKGLSNTGELFF. CDR3 sequence (DNA): TGTGCCTGGAAGGGACTGTCGAACACCGGGGAGCTGTTTTTT.

In its sample, this clonotype was seen many times. The V gene is TRBV9, the J gene TRBJ2-5; 7 positions match TRBD1. With 4 bases clipped from V and 4 bases from J, the junction kept 7 bases outside the gene matches. The CDR3 contains 14 residues. Germline values: CDR1 SGDLS, CDR2 YYNGEE. CDR3 amino acids: CASSPRQGRETQYF. The CDR3 region has the DNA TGTGCCAGCAGCCCCCGACAGGGACGAGAGACCCAGTACTTC.

V and J are TRBV18 and TRBJ2-2; possible D gene TRBD2, 6 bases. Germline V gene data show CDR1 as KGHSH and CDR2 as LQKENI. Trimming took 2 bases from V and 6 from J, leaving 13 bases between them. CDR3 length: 15 residues. The CDR3 DNA reads as TGTGCCAGCTCACCAGGGAGGACTGGGGCCGGGGAGCTGTTTTTT. As protein: CASSPGRTGAGELFF.

The table lists this clonotype with many counts. CDR3 loop: CASSQDFGGQGIDKNIQYF. The CDR3 bases are TGTGCCAGCAGCCAAGATTTTGGAGGACAGGGAATTGACAAAAACATTCAGTACTTC. This chain joins TRBV14 and TRBJ2-4; TRBD1 matches 8 bases. The CDR3 runs to 19 residues. CDR1 and CDR2 (germline): SGHDN, FVKESK. With V trimmed by 0 bases and J by 3 bases, 13 bases remained unmatched.

This clonotype was seen ten or more times. CDR3: CASSQQGISGYTF. The CDR3 region has the DNA TGCGCCAGCAGCCAACAGGGTATCTCTGGCTACACCTTC. The J gene is TRBJ1-2, the V gene TRBV5-1, with D tentatively TRBD1 (6 bases). The CDR3 is 13 amino acids. V dropped 4 bases and J dropped 7 bases, with 14 bases sitting between them. From germline, CDR1 is SGHRS and CDR2 YFSETQ.

This clonotype was counted at least ten times. J is TRBJ2-7 and V is TRBV20-1; tentatively, D is TRBD1 (5 bases). Deletions cut 3 bases from V and 0 bases from J, with 15 bases between. CDR3 size: 15 residues. The germline V gene has CDR1 DFQATT and CDR2 SNEGSKA (reference sequence). CDR3 region: CSARVSGPYSYEQYF. CDR3 nucleotides: TGCAGTGCTAGGGTATCAGGGCCGTACTCCTACGAGCAGTACTTC.

This clonotype was counted at least ten times. This chain uses TRBV20-1 with TRBJ1-5, with TRBD1 identical over 8 bases. This CDR3 has 17 amino acids. Germline values: CDR1 DFQATT, CDR2 SNEGSKA (reference sequence). The ends lost 3 bases at V and 2 bases at J; junction bases unmatched: 12. This chain's CDR3 is CSASRQGRFARNQPQHF. The DNA for the CDR3 is TGCAGTGCTAGCCGACAGGGGAGGTTCGCTCGCAATCAGCCCCAGCATTTT.

The chain carries TRBV6-5 and TRBJ1-1; the match to TRBD1 covers 8 bases. J gave up 1 base and V 4 bases, and 11 bases lay outside the gene matches. Germline lookup yields CDR1 MNHEY and CDR2 SVGAGI. CDR3 size: 17 residues. DNA of the CDR3: TGTGCCAGCAGTTCCTCGAGCGGACAGGGCGCGAACACTGAAGCTTTCTTT. Its translation: CASSSSSGQGANTEAFF.

This clonotype was detected ten times or more. This chain joins TRBV6-1 and TRBJ1-6; D ambiguous. V lost 0 bases and J lost 10, with 7 bases in between. CDR1 is MNHNS and CDR2 is SASEGT in the germline V gene. This CDR3 is 13 amino acids long. The CDR3 spells CASSEANLSPLHF. CDR3 DNA sequence: TGTGCCAGCAGTGAAGCGAACCTCTCACCCCTCCACTTT.

This clonotype was seen ten or more times. Here the CDR3 reads CASSSYRDNYGYTF. The DNA for the CDR3 is TGTGCCAGCAGCTCCTACAGGGATAACTATGGCTACACCTTC. The chain couples TRBV13 to TRBJ1-2; tentatively, D is TRBD1 (6 bases). V dropped 4 bases and J dropped 1 base, with 10 bases sitting between them. The germline V gene encodes CDR1 PRHDT and CDR2 FYEKMQ (reference sequence). The CDR3 has 14 amino acids.

The chain combines TRBV5-8 with TRBJ1-1; D unclear. In germline, CDR1 is SGHTS, CDR2 YDEGEE. With 5 bases removed from V and 0 bases from J, the gap between germline ends came to 11 bases. The CDR3 length is 14 residues. The CDR3 region is CASRIDNLNTEAFF. CDR3 nucleotides: TGTGCCAGCAGGATAGACAACTTGAACACTGAAGCTTTCTTT.